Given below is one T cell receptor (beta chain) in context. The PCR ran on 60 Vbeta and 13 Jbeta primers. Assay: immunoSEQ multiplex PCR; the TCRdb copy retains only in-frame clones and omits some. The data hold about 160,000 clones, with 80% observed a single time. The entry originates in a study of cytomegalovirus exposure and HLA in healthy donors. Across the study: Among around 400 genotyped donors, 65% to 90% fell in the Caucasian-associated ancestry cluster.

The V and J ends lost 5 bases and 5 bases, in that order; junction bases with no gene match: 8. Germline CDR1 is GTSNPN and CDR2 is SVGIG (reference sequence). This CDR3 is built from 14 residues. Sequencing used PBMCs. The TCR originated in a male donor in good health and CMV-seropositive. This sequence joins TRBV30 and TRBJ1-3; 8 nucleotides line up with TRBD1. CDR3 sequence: CAWARGQGRNTIYF. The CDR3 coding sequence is TGTGCCTGGGCCAGAGGACAGGGCAGAAACACCATATATTTT.